The source of this T cell receptor beta chain is a study of human T cells and chemical hapten exposure. Documented time point: pre-sensitization, week 0. Described treatment: therapeutic diphenylcyclopropenone sensitization with weekly scalp DPC. Trimming removed 1 base from V and 2 bases from J, with 5 bases in between. The germline V gene encodes CDR1 LGHNA and CDR2 YSLEER. The CDR3 runs to 13 residues. This clonotype was counted at least ten times. In the original analysis: Counting gave a median of approximately 97,000 TCRs per sample, with values ranging from roughly 20,000 to 750,000. One entry per CDR3 protein, called by TCRdb with MiXCR from the RACE reads. These V and J calls are TCRdb output, not the study's own analysis. This table holds about 270,000 distinct CDR3 sequences, around 7% found once.

The receptor's source is a man younger than 30 with alopecia areata. Some clones in this sample may be carry-over from other donors' samples. The sample was whole blood, taken in connection with sensitization to the hapten diphenylcyclopropenone (DPC). The rearrangement uses TRBV4-3 and TRBJ1-1, with D hard to call. DNA for the CDR3: TGCGCCAGCAGCCAAGCAGGTAACACTGAAGCTTTCTTT. Protein: CASSQAGNTEAFF.